The following is a T cell receptor (beta chain) sequence with its context. Antigen: not known. The data were taken from a study of beta chain features in type 1 diabetes. The investigators reverse transcribed all of the isolated RNA, so they sequenced expressed TCRB transcripts. Profiled with immunoSEQ multiplex PCR; TCRdb holds only in-frame clones, not every one. The table records about 450,000 clones, over 9.5% of them present only once. Naive, central memory, regulatory and stem cell-like memory cells within the CD4+ compartment were sorted using CD45RO/CCR7/CD25/CD127/CD95/CD27. Purities in excess of 98% were seen in all sorted populations. The study's findings and limits: A cDNA-based sequencing approach could over-represent cells with high TCR expression. The study found fewer insertions and more deletions at VDJ junctions in type 1 diabetes patients.

The receptor was isolated from a woman younger than 35 in good health. The source material was naive CD4+ T cells from blood.

The CDR3 loop reads CAWTGAYEQYF. CDR3 DNA: TGTGCCTGGACGGGAGCTTACGAGCAGTACTTC. The rearrangement joins TRBV30 to TRBJ2-7, with TRBD2 as a possible D gene (6 bases). V lost 4 bases to trimming and J lost 4 bases, with 8 bases between them. The CDR3 contains 11 residues. The germline CDR1 and CDR2 sequences are GTSNPN and SVGIG (reference sequence).